Following are 2 T cell receptor beta chains from one sample sequenced in a study of blood T cell repertoires in COVID-19. Profiling relied on immunoSEQ multiplex PCR, and the TCRdb table lists in-frame clones only, not all of them. The repertoire holds 150,000 to 200,000 clones, with around nine tenths as singletons. The sequencing input was peripheral blood. These receptors all stem from a woman aged 65 to 85 with COVID-19, enrolled during active disease.

This chain connects TRBV4-2 to TRBJ2-1; 9 bases are a match to TRBD1. Germline values: CDR1 LGHNA, CDR2 YNFKEQ. The V gene end was trimmed by 0 bases and the J gene end by 6 bases; junction bases not matched to a gene: 6. CDR3 length equals 16 residues. CDR3 in DNA: TGTGCCAGCAGCCAAGAAATCGAGACAGGGGGCAATGAGCAGTTCTTC. The encoded protein is CASSQEIETGGNEQFF.

The chain uses TRBV5-4 and TRBJ2-5; TRBD2 agrees at 12 bases. This CDR3 has 16 residues. Germline assignment: CDR1 SGHNT and CDR2 YYREEE (reference sequence). The V gene end was trimmed by 2 bases and the J gene end by 2 bases; junction bases not matched to a gene: 4. CDR3 protein: CASSFPTSGGQETQYF. For the CDR3, the DNA is TGTGCCAGCAGCTTCCCGACTAGCGGGGGACAAGAGACCCAGTACTTC.